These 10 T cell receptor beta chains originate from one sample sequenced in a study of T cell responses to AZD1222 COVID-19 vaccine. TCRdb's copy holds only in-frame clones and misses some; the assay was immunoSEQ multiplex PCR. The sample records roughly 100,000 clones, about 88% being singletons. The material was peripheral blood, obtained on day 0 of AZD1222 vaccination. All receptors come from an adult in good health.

CDR3: CASSQARSSYNEQFF. CDR3 DNA sequence: TGCGCCAGCAGCCAAGCACGGAGCTCCTACAATGAGCAGTTCTTC. The chain uses TRBV4-3 and TRBJ2-1; D uncertain. Trimming left V 1 base short and J 0 bases short, with 7 bases between. CDR3 length: 15 residues. CDR1 is LGHNA, CDR2 YSLEER, per germline.

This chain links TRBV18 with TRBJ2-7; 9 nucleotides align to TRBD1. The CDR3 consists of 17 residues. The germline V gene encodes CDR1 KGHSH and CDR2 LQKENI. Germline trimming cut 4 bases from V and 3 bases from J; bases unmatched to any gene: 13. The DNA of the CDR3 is TGTGCCAGCTCACAGGGACAGGGATTTACTCAGAACTACGAGCAGTACTTC. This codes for CASSQGQGFTQNYEQYF.

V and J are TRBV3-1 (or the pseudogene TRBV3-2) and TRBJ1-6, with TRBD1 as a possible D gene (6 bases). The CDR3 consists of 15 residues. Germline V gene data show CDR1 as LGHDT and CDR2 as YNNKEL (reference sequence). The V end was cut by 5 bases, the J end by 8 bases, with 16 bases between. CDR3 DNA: TGTGCCAGCAGCGGATCCGTCGCAGGGGATTCACCCCTCCACTTT. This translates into CASSGSVAGDSPLHF.

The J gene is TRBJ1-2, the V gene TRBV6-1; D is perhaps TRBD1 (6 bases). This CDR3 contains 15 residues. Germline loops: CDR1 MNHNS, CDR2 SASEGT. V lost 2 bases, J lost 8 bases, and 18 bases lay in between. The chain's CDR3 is CASSELGTSTEGYTF. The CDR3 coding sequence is TGTGCCAGCAGTGAACTGGGGACATCCACTGAGGGCTACACCTTC.

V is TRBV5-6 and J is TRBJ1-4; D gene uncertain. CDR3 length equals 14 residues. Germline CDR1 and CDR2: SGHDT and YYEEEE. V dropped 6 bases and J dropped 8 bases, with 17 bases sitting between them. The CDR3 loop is CASNEYARREKLFF. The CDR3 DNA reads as TGTGCCAGCAACGAGTACGCCCGTCGGGAAAAACTGTTTTTT.

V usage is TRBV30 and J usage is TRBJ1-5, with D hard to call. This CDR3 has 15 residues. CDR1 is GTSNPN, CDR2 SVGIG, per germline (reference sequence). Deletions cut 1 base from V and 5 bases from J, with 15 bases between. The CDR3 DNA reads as TGTGCCTGGAGTGCCATAGGGCAGTCCTATCAGCCCCAGCATTTT. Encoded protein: CAWSAIGQSYQPQHF.

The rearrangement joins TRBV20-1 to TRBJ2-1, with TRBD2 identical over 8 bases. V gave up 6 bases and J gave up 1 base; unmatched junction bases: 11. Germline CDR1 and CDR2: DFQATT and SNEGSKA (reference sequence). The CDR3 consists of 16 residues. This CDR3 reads CSASFTGTRSYNEQFF. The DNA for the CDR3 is TGCAGTGCGAGTTTTACCGGGACTAGGTCCTACAATGAGCAGTTCTTC.

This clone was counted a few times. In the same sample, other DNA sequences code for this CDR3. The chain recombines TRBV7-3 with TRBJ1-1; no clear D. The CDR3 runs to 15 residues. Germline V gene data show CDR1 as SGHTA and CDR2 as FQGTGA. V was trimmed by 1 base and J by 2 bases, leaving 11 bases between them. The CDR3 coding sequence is TGTGCCAGCAGCTTAAGTCGGGCTTTAAACACTGAAGCTTTCTTT. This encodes CASSLSRALNTEAFF.

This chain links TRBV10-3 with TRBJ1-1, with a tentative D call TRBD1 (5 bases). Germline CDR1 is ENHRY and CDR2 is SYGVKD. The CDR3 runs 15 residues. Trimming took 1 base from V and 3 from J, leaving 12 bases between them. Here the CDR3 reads CAISELGVRDTEAFF. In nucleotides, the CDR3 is TGTGCCATCAGTGAGTTGGGGGTAAGGGACACTGAAGCTTTCTTT.

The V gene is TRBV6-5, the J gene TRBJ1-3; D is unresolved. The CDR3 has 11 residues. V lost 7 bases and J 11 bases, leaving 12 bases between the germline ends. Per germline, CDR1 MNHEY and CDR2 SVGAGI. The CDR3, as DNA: TGTGCCAGCAATGCCGGAAAGGCCATATATTTT. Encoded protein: CASNAGKAIYF.